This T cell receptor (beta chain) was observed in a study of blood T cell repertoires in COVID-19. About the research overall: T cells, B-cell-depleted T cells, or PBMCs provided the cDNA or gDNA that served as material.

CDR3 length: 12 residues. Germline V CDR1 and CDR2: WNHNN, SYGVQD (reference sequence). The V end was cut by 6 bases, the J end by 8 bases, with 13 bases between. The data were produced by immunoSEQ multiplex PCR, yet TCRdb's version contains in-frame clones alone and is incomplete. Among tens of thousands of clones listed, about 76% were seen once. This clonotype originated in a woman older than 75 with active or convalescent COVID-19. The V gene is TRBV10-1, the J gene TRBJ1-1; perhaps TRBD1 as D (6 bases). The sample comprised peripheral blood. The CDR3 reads CASSMTGREAFF. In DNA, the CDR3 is TGCGCCAGCAGCATGACAGGACGGGAAGCTTTCTTT.